Described below is a single T cell receptor (beta chain) sequence and its context. Its antigen is undetermined. The data are from a study of T cell responses to AZD1222 COVID-19 vaccine. Study results and caveats: Unmutated variant regions reportedly attract nearly half of all spike-specific TCRs. The peak T cell response came first, and repertoires were sampled only after it. Donors were largely white British and mainly female; clonal diversity was possibly underestimated. Spike-specific TCR breadth and depth rose after two AZD1222 doses.

V dropped 9 bases and J dropped 7 bases, with 15 bases sitting between them. CDR3 length: 13 amino acids. Germline assignment: CDR1 MDHEN and CDR2 SYDVKM. Some clones are missing from TCRdb's copy, which holds only in-frame ones; the method was immunoSEQ multiplex PCR. The sample records approximately 150,000 clones, about 90% being singletons. This material consisted of peripheral blood, taken 28 days after the second dose of the MenACWY control vaccine. The clonotype comes from an adult who received the MenACWY meningococcal vaccine as a control. This chain links TRBV28 with TRBJ1-4; weak D call: TRBD1 (6 bases). The CDR3 loop is CASLRDNGEKLFF. CDR3 in DNA: TGTGCCAGTTTAAGGGACAACGGTGAAAAACTGTTTTTT.